These T cell receptor beta chains were read from a single sample in a study of identifying expanded T cells in peripheral blood. Produced via immunoSEQ multiplex PCR; TCRdb's table is partial and in-frame only. Of some 93,000 clones detected, 88% appear once; the ten largest clones hold about 4%. Source material: blood. The origin of the receptors is a person aged 18 to 70 in good health. Each CDR3 is given with its conserved first and last residue. D genes are given only for firm matches. Rows give clone size only sometimes, using once, few, many, or a class for an expanded clone.

TRBV4-2	TRBJ1-1	NA	NA	TGTGCCAGCAGCCAAGATCGGGGGGGTGTCACTGAAGCTTTCTTT	CASSQDRGGVTEAFF
TRBV19	TRBJ2-1	NA	NA	TGTGCCAGTAGTAGCCAGGTAGCCTACAATGAGCAGTTCTTC	CASSSQVAYNEQFF
TRBV5-1	TRBJ2-4	NA	TRBD1	TGCGCCAGCAGCTTAGGACAGGGGAACATTCAGTACTTC	CASSLGQGNIQYF
TRBV14	TRBJ2-1	NA	NA	TGTGCCAGCAGCCAAGAGGGCCGCAGGGGGGCTGAGCAGTTCTTC	CASSQEGRRGAEQFF
TRBV11-2	TRBJ2-3	once	NA	TGTGCCAGCAGCTCCAGGGTCCACCGCACAGATACGCAGTATTTT	CASSSRVHRTDTQYF
TRBV15	TRBJ1-2	NA	NA	TGTGCCACCAGCAGAGACGGGGGGGACTATGGCTACACCTTC	CATSRDGGDYGYTF
TRBV4-1	TRBJ1-5	few	NA	TGCGCCAGCAGCCAAGAACGGGGTCAGCCCCAGCATTTT	CASSQERGQPQHF
TRBV30	TRBJ1-2	NA	NA	TGTGCCTGGAGTGGTGACTCTGGTGGCTACACCTTC	CAWSGDSGGYTF
TRBV4-3	TRBJ2-1	NA	TRBD2	TGCGCCAGCAGCCAAGACCTAGCGGGAGGGCCCGGTGAGCAGTTCTTC	CASSQDLAGGPGEQFF
TRBV2	TRBJ2-5	NA	NA	TGTGCCAGACAGGGTAGTGGCGAGACCCAGTACTTC	CARQGSGETQYF
TRBV30	TRBJ2-1	NA	TRBD2	TGTGCCTGGACCCTTGGACTAGCGGGAGCAAATGAGCAGTTCTTC	CAWTLGLAGANEQFF
TRBV28	TRBJ1-1	NA	NA	TGTGCCAGCAGAGCGAACACTGAAGCTTTCTTT	CASRANTEAFF
TRBV20-1	TRBJ1-2	NA	NA	TGCAGTGCTAGAGTTAATTATGGCTACACCTTC	CSARVNYGYTF
TRBV9	TRBJ2-3	NA	TRBD2	TGTGCCAGCAGAGAAGGACTAGCGTTGTCAGATACGCAGTATTTT	CASREGLALSDTQYF
TRBV10-3	TRBJ1-2	NA	TRBD1	TGTGCCATCAGTGAGATGGGACAGGGAGATGGCTACACCTTC	CAISEMGQGDGYTF
TRBV9	TRBJ1-5	NA	NA	TGTGCCAGCAGCCCAGCAGGCGGGCATCAGCCCCAGCATTTT	CASSPAGGHQPQHF
TRBV4-1	TRBJ2-3	NA	TRBD2	TGCGCCAGCAGCCAAGGTAGCGGGGGGGGAAACACAGATACGCAGTATTTT	CASSQGSGGGNTDTQYF
TRBV5-1	TRBJ2-7	NA	TRBD1	TGCGCCAGCAGCCCACAGGGGGGCGTTTACGAGCAGTACTTC	CASSPQGGVYEQYF
TRBV27	TRBJ1-1	NA	NA	TGTGCCAGCAGTTCCAGGGCGGGGAACACTGAAGCTTTCTTT	CASSSRAGNTEAFF
TRBV29-1	TRBJ2-5	NA	NA	TGCAGCGTTGGCCGGGGATTCCAGGAGACCCAGTACTTC	CSVGRGFQETQYF
TRBV14	TRBJ1-2	few	NA	TGTGCCAGCAGCAGAAGTGGCTATGGCTACACCTTC	CASSRSGYGYTF
TRBV11-3	TRBJ2-3	NA	TRBD2	TGTGCCAGCAGCTTGGGATTGACTAGCGTCGGGGATACGCAGTATTTT	CASSLGLTSVGDTQYF
TRBV29-1	TRBJ2-1	NA	NA	TGCAGCGTTGTGACACCCTCCTACAATGAGCAGTTCTTC	CSVVTPSYNEQFF
TRBV5-1	TRBJ1-5	NA	NA	TGCGCCAGCAGCTTGGGGGTAACTAGCAATCAGCCCCAGCATTTT	CASSLGVTSNQPQHF
TRBV11-3	TRBJ1-1	NA	TRBD1	TGTGCCAGCAGCTTAGCGAACAGGGGTGAAGCTTTCTTT	CASSLANRGEAFF
TRBV6-5	TRBJ1-1	NA	NA	TGTGCCAGCAGCCTGGATCAGGACGAAAGTAGGGAAGCTTTCTTT	CASSLDQDESREAFF
TRBV2	TRBJ2-7	NA	TRBD2	TGTGCCAGCAGTGAGGGACTAGCGAGCTCCTACGAGCAGTACTTC	CASSEGLASSYEQYF
TRBV27	TRBJ1-1	NA	NA	TGTGCCAGCAGCAAGGGGACTGAAGCTTTCTTT	CASSKGTEAFF
TRBV6-4	TRBJ2-1	NA	NA	TGTGCCAGCAGTGACGCCGGGGAATCCTACAATGAGCAGTTCTTC	CASSDAGESYNEQFF
TRBV6-5	TRBJ2-2	NA	NA	TGTGCCAGCAGTTACTCATTTACAGGGACCGGGGAGCTGTTTTTT	CASSYSFTGTGELFF
TRBV28	TRBJ2-1	NA	NA	TGTGCCAGCAACTTCCCCCCAGCGCCCTACAATGAGCAGTTCTTC	CASNFPPAPYNEQFF